The rows below give T cell receptor beta chains drawn from one sample of a study of radiation and T cells in renal cell carcinoma. The data were produced by immunoSEQ multiplex PCR, yet TCRdb's version contains in-frame clones alone and is incomplete. The sample consists of around 180,000 clones, about 87% of them appearing once. The material was blood, obtained from a patient whose treatment included radiotherapy and nephrectomy. These receptors all stem from a woman aged 45-65 years with renal cell carcinoma. Both conserved end residues are part of each CDR3.

j_call | v_call | cdr3_aa
TRBJ1-1 | TRBV6-6 | CASSYLGNTEAFF
TRBJ2-1 | TRBV29-1 | CSVEFPRGFNEQFF
TRBJ1-1 | TRBV19 | CASKTMDRGTEAFF
TRBJ1-2 | TRBV5-1 | CASRGAHGYTF
TRBJ1-2 | TRBV29-1 | CSVALRSANYGYTF
TRBJ1-1 | TRBV29-1 | CSVVQGQNTEAFF
TRBJ1-4 | TRBV6-5 | CASSYGQGGLLFF
TRBJ2-3 | TRBV7-8 | CASSLRQGRADTQYF
TRBJ1-1 | TRBV5-8 | CASSLGPSTGGNTEAFF
TRBJ1-1 | TRBV4-1 | CASSHPGTGDEAFF
TRBJ2-7 | TRBV13 | CASSRDRGYEQYF
TRBJ2-1 | TRBV5-5 | CASISGLDSYNEQFF
TRBJ1-3 | TRBV19 | CASSPALGFSGNTIYF
TRBJ1-4 | TRBV30 | CAWRPRDRGYEKLFF
TRBJ2-7 | TRBV10-1 | CASEQAGYEQYF
TRBJ2-7 | TRBV5-1 | CASSSKAEGNNEQYF
TRBJ1-1 | TRBV2 | CASRGQVLNTEAFF
TRBJ2-1 | TRBV2 | CASRDTVSSYNEQFF
TRBJ2-7 | TRBV6-1 | CASNWEVSYEQYF
TRBJ1-1 | TRBV7-9 | CASSPRGRTLLAFF
TRBJ2-7 | TRBV5-5 | CASSLVAQTAHEQYF
TRBJ2-5 | TRBV11-3 | CASSIRLAGTQETQYF
TRBJ2-5 | TRBV19 | CASRARQGRGETQYF
TRBJ1-5 | TRBV2 | CASKETGFSNQPQHF
TRBJ1-2 | TRBV29-1 | CSVAAANYGYTF
TRBJ1-1 | TRBV5-4 | CASSQPFYWGEDTEAFF
TRBJ1-1 | TRBV29-1 | CSVVTQGGAFF
TRBJ2-1 | TRBV25-1 | CASSDSGPKGNEQFF
TRBJ2-2 | TRBV7-9 | CASSPRVAPNGELFF
TRBJ2-3 | TRBV2 | CASSVEGGGPDTQYF
TRBJ1-2 | TRBV27 | CATRWRDRDSGYTF
TRBJ1-6 | TRBV4-3 | CASSQDRRQGNSPLHF
TRBJ2-5 | TRBV15 | CATSREIAGEQETQYF
TRBJ1-2 | TRBV16 | CASSQLAGNYGYTF
TRBJ1-2 | TRBV25-1 | CASRMAGYYGYTF
TRBJ2-5 | TRBV6-5 | CASSDSGAGETQYF
TRBJ2-2 | TRBV6-5 | CASSRGSTSGELFF
TRBJ1-2 | TRBV5-1 | CASSLDRLGGGYTF
TRBJ2-1 | TRBV7-9 | CASSLAILGGGARNEQFF
TRBJ1-3 | TRBV29-1 | CSVKREGNTIYF
TRBJ2-1 | TRBV29-1 | CSVGQGAGNEQFF
TRBJ1-2 | TRBV19 | CASSEEGAVWNYGYTF
TRBJ1-5 | TRBV30 | CAWSRGQGQNQPQHF
TRBJ2-3 | TRBV6-4 | CASSDSSGGIGTDTQYF
TRBJ2-3 | TRBV9 | CASSVVSTDTQYF
TRBJ2-3 | TRBV2 | CASTGGRADTQYF
TRBJ1-1 | TRBV5-1 | CASSRTGVQGTEAFF
TRBJ1-4 | TRBV4-1 | CASSHPARSGHEKLFF
TRBJ1-6 | TRBV7-9 | CASSSREGISPLHF
TRBJ1-4 | TRBV19 | CASSTLRAGRREKLFF
TRBJ2-6 | TRBV7-3 | CASSPFPITGLLISGANVLTF